One sample yielded the 13 T cell receptor beta chains listed below, sequenced in a study of blood T cell repertoires in COVID-19. Assay used: immunoSEQ multiplex PCR; TCRdb lists only in-frame clones, some missing. The sample holds hundreds of thousands of clones, roughly 86% seen once. The sequencing input was peripheral blood. The receptors derive from a woman between 25 and 40 years old who had recovered from COVID-19.

This clone was observed a few times. The genes are TRBV4-3 and TRBJ2-7; D unclear. The CDR3 covers 14 residues. Germline V gives CDR1 LGHNA, CDR2 YSLEER. Trimming pared 2 bases from V and 0 bases from J, leaving 8 bases between. CDR3 bases: TGCGCCAGCAGCCAAACAATGCTCTCCTACGAGCAGTACTTC. Protein: CASSQTMLSYEQYF.

The chain recombines TRBV5-6 with TRBJ1-2; weak D call: TRBD1 (6 bases). With 0 bases removed from V and 7 bases from J, the gap between germline ends came to 16 bases. The CDR3 is made up of 15 amino acids. Per the germline V gene, CDR1 is SGHDT and CDR2 is YYEEEE. The CDR3 loop reads CASSLEYRVGGGYTF. For the CDR3, the DNA is TGTGCCAGCAGCTTGGAATACAGGGTTGGCGGTGGCTACACCTTC.

As concerns this clone: Other DNA sequences in this sample translate to the same CDR3. J is TRBJ1-1 and V is TRBV9, with D maybe TRBD1 (6 bases). The germline CDR1 and CDR2 sequences are SGDLS and YYNGEE. This CDR3 region has 13 residues. Trimming shortened V by 2 bases and J by 1 base, and 6 bases separated the two germline ends. This CDR3 reads CASSVGANTEAFF. The CDR3 coding sequence is TGTGCCAGCAGCGTGGGGGCGAACACTGAAGCTTTCTTT.

The chain employs TRBV7-9 and TRBJ2-2; 11 nucleotides line up with TRBD2. Germline V gene sequence: CDR1 SEHNR, CDR2 FQNEAQ (reference sequence). Trimming cost V 5 bases and J 4 bases; bases outside gene matches: 6. The CDR3 loop spans 16 amino acids. This CDR3 reads CASSRDGLAGTGELFF. The CDR3 bases are TGTGCCAGCAGCCGAGACGGACTAGCGGGCACCGGGGAGCTGTTTTTT.

The chain joins TRBV6-5 to TRBJ1-1; 9 positions match TRBD1. This CDR3 comprises 13 residues. V lost 5 bases and J lost 5; bases outside the gene matches: 3. Germline V CDR1 and CDR2: MNHEY, SVGAGI. CDR3 DNA: TGTGCCAGCAGTCTGGGACAGGGTACTGAAGCTTTCTTT. Translating gives CASSLGQGTEAFF.

The chain combines TRBV5-1 with TRBJ2-5, with 9 bases matching TRBD2. CDR1 and CDR2 from the germline V gene are SGHRS and YFSETQ. The CDR3 has 17 residues. V lost 0 bases and J lost 5; bases outside the gene matches: 11. The CDR3 DNA sequence: TGCGCCAGCAGCTTGGGATTGAGCGGGGGGCCACGGGAGACCCAGTACTTC. This sequence encodes CASSLGLSGGPRETQYF. The full variable domain, with the rest looked up from reference TRBV5-1 and TRBJ2-5, is KAGVTQTPRYLIKTRGQQVTLSCSPISGHRSVSWYQQTPGQGLQFLFEYFSETQRNKGNFPGRFSGRQFSNSRSEMNVSTLELGDSALYLCASSLGLSGGPRETQYFGPGTRLLVL.

The V gene is TRBV3-1 (or the pseudogene TRBV3-2), the J gene TRBJ2-5; maybe TRBD1 (5 bases). Trimming cost V 2 bases and J 3 bases, with 7 bases left between them. Germline V gene sequence: CDR1 LGHDT, CDR2 YNNKEL (reference sequence). The length of the CDR3 is 13 residues. The CDR3 sequence: CASSQLTEETQYF. The CDR3 region has the DNA TGTGCCAGCAGCCAACTGACAGAAGAGACCCAGTACTTC.

The rearrangement joins TRBV5-1 to TRBJ2-1; TRBD2 matches 11 bases. After removal of 4 bases from V and 0 bases from J, the junction contained 3 bases not matched to a gene. The CDR3 has 16 residues. Germline V CDR1 and CDR2: SGHRS, YFSETQ. The CDR3 DNA reads TGCGCCAGCAGCCGAACTAGCGGGAGCTCCTACAATGAGCAGTTCTTC. This sequence encodes CASSRTSGSSYNEQFF.

This sequence joins TRBV24-1 and TRBJ1-2; unclear D gene. Germline loops: CDR1 KGHDR, CDR2 SFDVKD. V shed 5 bases and J shed 2 bases, with 11 bases lying between them. This CDR3 has 14 amino acids. The DNA of the CDR3 is TGTGCCACCAGTGGATCGAGGATAAACTATGGCTACACCTTC. Its protein product is CATSGSRINYGYTF.

The chain is built from TRBV7-2 and TRBJ2-3; TRBD1 aligns across 8 bases. In germline, CDR1 is SGHTA, CDR2 FQGNSA. The CDR3 has 19 residues. Germline trimming cut 2 bases from V and 2 bases from J; bases unmatched to any gene: 15. CDR3 region: CASSLTPPLTGGHTDTQYF. Written as DNA, the CDR3 is TGTGCCAGCAGCTTAACCCCCCCCCTCACAGGGGGACACACAGATACGCAGTATTTT.

This clone was seen a few times. CDR3 residues: CASSFEGTGPTGNTIYF. The DNA of the CDR3 is TGCGCCAGCAGCTTTGAAGGAACAGGGCCCACTGGAAACACCATATATTTT. The chain recombines TRBV5-1 with TRBJ1-3; TRBD1 is a possible D gene (6 bases). The V gene's germline CDR1 is SGHRS and CDR2 YFSETQ. CDR3 length: 17 amino acids. Trimming cost V 2 bases and J 2 bases, with 17 bases left between them.

A single count supports this clone. This chain uses TRBV6-2 or TRBV6-3 with TRBJ1-2; unclear D gene. From germline, CDR1 is MNHEY and CDR2 SVGEGT. V was cut by 2 bases and J by 2 bases, with 6 bases left in between. The CDR3 totals 13 residues. The CDR3 loop reads CASSYGVNYGYTF. CDR3 nucleotide sequence: TGTGCCAGCAGTTACGGAGTCAACTATGGCTACACCTTC.

The J gene is TRBJ1-6, the V gene TRBV5-4, with 9 positions matching TRBD1. The trim removed 5 bases at V and 10 bases at J, leaving 10 bases unmatched. Germline V CDR1 and CDR2: SGHNT, YYREEE (reference sequence). CDR3 length: 15 residues. CDR3 protein: CASSAGTGTGSPLHF. CDR3 sequence (DNA): TGTGCCAGCAGTGCCGGGACAGGGACAGGATCACCCCTCCACTTT.